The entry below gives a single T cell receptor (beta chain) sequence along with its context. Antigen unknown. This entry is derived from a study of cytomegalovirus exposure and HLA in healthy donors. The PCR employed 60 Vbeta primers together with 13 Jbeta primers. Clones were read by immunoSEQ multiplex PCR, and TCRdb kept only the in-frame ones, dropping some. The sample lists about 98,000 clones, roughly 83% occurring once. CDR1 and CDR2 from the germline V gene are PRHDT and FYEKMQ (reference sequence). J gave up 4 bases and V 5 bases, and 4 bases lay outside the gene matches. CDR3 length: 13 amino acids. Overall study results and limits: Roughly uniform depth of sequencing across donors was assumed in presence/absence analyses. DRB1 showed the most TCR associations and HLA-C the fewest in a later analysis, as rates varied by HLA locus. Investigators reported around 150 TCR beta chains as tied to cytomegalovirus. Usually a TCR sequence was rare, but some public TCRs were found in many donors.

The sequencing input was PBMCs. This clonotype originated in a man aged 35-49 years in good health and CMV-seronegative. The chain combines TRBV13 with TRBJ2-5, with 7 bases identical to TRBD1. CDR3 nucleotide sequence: TGTGCCAGCAGCCTAGACAGGGTAGAGACCCAGTACTTC. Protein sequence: CASSLDRVETQYF.